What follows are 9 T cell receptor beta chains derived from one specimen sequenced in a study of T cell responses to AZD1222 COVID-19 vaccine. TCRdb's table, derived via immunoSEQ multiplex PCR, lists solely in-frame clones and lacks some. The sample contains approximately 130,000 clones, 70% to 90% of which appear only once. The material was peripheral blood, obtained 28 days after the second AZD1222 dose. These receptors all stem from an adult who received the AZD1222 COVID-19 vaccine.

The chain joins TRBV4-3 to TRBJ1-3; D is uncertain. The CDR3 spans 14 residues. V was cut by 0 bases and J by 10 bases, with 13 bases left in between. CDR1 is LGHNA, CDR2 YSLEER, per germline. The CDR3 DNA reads TGCGCCAGCAGCCAAGATAGGAGGGCAAGAACCATATATTTT. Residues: CASSQDRRARTIYF.

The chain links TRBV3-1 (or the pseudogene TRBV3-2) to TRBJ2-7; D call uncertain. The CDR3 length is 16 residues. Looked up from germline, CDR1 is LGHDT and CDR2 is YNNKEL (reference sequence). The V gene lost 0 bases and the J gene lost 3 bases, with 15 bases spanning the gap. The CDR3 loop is CASSQDRAGTFYEQYF. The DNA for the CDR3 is TGTGCCAGCAGCCAAGATAGGGCAGGAACCTTCTACGAGCAGTACTTC.

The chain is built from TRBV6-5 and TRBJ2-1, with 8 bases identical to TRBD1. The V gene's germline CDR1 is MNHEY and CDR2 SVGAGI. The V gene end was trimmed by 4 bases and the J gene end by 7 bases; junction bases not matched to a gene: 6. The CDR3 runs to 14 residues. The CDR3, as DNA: TGTGCCAGCAGTTCCGGGACAGGAGGTAATGAGCAGTTCTTC. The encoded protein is CASSSGTGGNEQFF.

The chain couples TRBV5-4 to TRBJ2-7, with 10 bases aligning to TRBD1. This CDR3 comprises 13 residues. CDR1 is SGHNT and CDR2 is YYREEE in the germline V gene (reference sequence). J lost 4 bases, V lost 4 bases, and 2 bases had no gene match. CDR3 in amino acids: CASSRGQGYEQYF. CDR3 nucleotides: TGTGCCAGCAGCCGGGGACAGGGGTACGAGCAGTACTTC.

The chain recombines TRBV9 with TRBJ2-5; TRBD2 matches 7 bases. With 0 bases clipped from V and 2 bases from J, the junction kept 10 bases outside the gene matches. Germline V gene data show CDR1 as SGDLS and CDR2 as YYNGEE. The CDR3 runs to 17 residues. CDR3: CASSVEGSGTNQETQYF. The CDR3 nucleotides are TGTGCCAGCAGCGTAGAAGGGTCCGGGACTAATCAAGAGACCCAGTACTTC.

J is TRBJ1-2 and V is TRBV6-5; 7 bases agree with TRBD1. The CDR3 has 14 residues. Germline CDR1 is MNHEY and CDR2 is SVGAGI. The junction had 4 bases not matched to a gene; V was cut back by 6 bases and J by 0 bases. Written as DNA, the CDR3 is TGTGCCAGCAGAGGGACAGTTACTAACTATGGCTACACCTTC. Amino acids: CASRGTVTNYGYTF.

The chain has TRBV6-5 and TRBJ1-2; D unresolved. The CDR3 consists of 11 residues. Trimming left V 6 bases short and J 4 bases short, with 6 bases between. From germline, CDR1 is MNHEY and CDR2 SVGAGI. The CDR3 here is CASSSGYGYTF. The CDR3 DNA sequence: TGTGCCAGCAGCAGTGGCTATGGCTACACCTTC.

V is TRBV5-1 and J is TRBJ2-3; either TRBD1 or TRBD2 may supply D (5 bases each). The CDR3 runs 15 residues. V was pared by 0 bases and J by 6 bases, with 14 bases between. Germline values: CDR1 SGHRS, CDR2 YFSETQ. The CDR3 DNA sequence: TGCGCCAGCAGCTTGGTTTCAGGGAGTAGCGATACGCAGTATTTT. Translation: CASSLVSGSSDTQYF.

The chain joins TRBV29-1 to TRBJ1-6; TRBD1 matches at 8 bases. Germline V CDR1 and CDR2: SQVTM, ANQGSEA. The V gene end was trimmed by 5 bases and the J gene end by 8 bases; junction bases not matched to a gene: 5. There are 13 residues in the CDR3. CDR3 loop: CSVHTGGDSPLHF. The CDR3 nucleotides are TGCAGCGTTCATACAGGGGGGGATTCACCCCTCCACTTT.